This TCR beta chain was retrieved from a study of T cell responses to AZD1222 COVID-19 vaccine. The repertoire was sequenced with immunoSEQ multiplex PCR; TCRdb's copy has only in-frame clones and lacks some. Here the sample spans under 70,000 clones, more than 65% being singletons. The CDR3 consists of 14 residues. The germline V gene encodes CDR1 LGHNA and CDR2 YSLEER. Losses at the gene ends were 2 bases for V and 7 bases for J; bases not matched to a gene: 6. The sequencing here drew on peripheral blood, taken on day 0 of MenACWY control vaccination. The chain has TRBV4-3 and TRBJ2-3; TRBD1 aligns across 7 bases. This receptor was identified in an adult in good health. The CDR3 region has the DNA TGCGCCAGCAGCCAAACCGGGACAGAAAATACGCAGTATTTT. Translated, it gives CASSQTGTENTQYF.